Sequencing of this TCR beta chain was carried out in a study of blood T cell repertoires in COVID-19 (dated by TCRdb to about 2020). About the full investigation: Collaborator samples came from the United States, Italy and Spain and covered acute and convalescent phases of COVID-19. The material from the prospective study consisted of cDNA or gDNA derived from T cells, B-cell-depleted T cells, or PBMCs. Subjects who had been exposed to COVID-19, were actively infected with it, or had recovered from it provided the deeply sampled blood TCRbeta repertoires that made up the dataset. A freely available public database, intended as a resource for researchers studying the immune response to SARS-CoV-2, is where the repertoires were released. The samples were drawn from two sources: the first 160 participants of the ongoing ImmuneRACE study, and 950 to 1,500 subjects contributed by 6 global collaborators. Nearly every sample came with metadata listing a de-identified subject ID, COVID-19 status, age in years and sex. Where available, HLA class I and class II types were obtained from metadata supplied by the sample provider rather than from assay-based typing.

Comments on this clone: The clone's antigen remains unknown. There are no base qualities to consult, and no much larger clone falls within one base.

TCRbeta CDR3 regions were amplified from genomic DNA using the immunoSEQ Assay, a bias-controlled multiplex PCR. The published analysis was carried out like this. Nucleated cell counts per sample were estimated from amplification of reference gene primers within the assay. To quantify the absolute abundance of each unique TCRbeta CDR3 rearrangement, sequence reads were collapsed and filtered. For each sample, productive Simpson clonality was calculated as the square root of Simpson's diversity index across productive rearrangements. Held by TCRdb, this immuneACCESS table contains in-frame sequences only and omits some clones. Under half of the omission traces to an unresolved V gene where checked; the cause of the rest is unknown. Clonal size and the V and J genes are those of that table, whereas D and trimming came from the DNA. The sample includes about 240,000 clones, with approximately 86% observed a single time. The ten largest clonotypes hold roughly a tenth of the sample.

The investigation overall reported the following: The amount of clinical and demographic metadata varied by source and participant and was provided uncurated.

At one collaborating source in Seattle, patients were enrolled during active infection and were followed longitudinally through the course of disease. Collaborating institutions collected whole blood in K2EDTA tubes following their own protocols. For TCRbeta analysis, collaborators shipped samples in one of three forms: frozen whole blood, isolated PBMCs, or DNA extracted from either of those sample types. There are 14 amino acids in the CDR3, from cysteine to phenylalanine inclusive. Only the CDR3 portion is preserved as DNA: 42 bases, with reading frame beginning at the first base. At the junction V is shortened by 7 bases and J by 0 bases, with 14 bases in between. Per the germline V gene, SQVTM is the CDR1 and ANQGSEA is the CDR2.

Rearrangement joined TRBV29-1 to TRBJ2-3; tentative D gene TRBD1, with 6 bases matching. Sequencing was performed on peripheral blood. This receptor was obtained from a woman between 45 and 60 years old with COVID-19, enrolled during active disease. CDR3 protein: CSAQRTDSTDTQYF. DNA sequence: TGCAGCGCCCAAAGGACAGATAGCACAGATACGCAGTATTTT.